This TCR beta chain was retrieved from a study of cytomegalovirus exposure and HLA in healthy donors. Study in general: Among over 300 genotyped donors, about 85% fell in the Caucasian-associated ancestry cluster.

The study ran its PCR with 60 Vbeta and 13 Jbeta primers. Sequenced by immunoSEQ multiplex PCR; TCRdb stores in-frame clones only, minus some. The sample holds about 64,000 clones, about three quarters seen once. The V gene's germline CDR1 is SGDLS and CDR2 YYNGEE. The V and J ends lost 4 bases and 5 bases respectively, with 13 bases between them. The CDR3 length is 14 residues. This clone appeared once. The source of this sequence is a male donor in good health and CMV-seropositive. The source material was PBMCs. The J gene is TRBJ1-5, the V gene TRBV9; D is perhaps TRBD1 (6 bases). The CDR3 DNA is TGTGCCAGCAGCCCGCAGGGGTTCTATCAGCCCCAGCATTTT. This translates into CASSPQGFYQPQHF.